The sample holds one count of the clone carrying this TCR beta chain. The antigen is undetermined. Ipilimumab-mediated CTLA-4 blockade plus focal radiation was given to patients having chemo-refractory metastatic non-small-cell lung cancer. Sequencing was performed with immunoSEQ multiplex PCR; in TCRdb, only in-frame clones are kept and a portion is missing. The sample holds roughly 30,000 clones, around four fifths seen once. V was shortened by 0 bases and J by 1 base, with 13 bases between the two germline ends. CDR1 and CDR2 (germline): SGHRS, YFSETQ. The CDR3 runs 16 residues. This record comes from a study of radiotherapy plus CTLA-4 blockade in lung cancer. Study-level background: Objective responses were recorded in around 18% of patients, with disease control recorded in approximately 32%. Findings and caveats of the study: TCR clones originating in tumors grew in number in blood after radiotherapy plus ipilimumab.

The specimen comprised peripheral blood, sampled from a patient treated with radiotherapy plus ipilimumab. This receptor was obtained from a human donor with non-small cell lung cancer that progressed on radiotherapy plus ipilimumab. The chain links TRBV5-1 to TRBJ2-5, with D uncertain. CDR3 nucleotide sequence: TGCGCCAGCAGCTTGGATGGTAGGCAGGTCCAAGAGACCCAGTACTTC. Protein sequence: CASSLDGRQVQETQYF.